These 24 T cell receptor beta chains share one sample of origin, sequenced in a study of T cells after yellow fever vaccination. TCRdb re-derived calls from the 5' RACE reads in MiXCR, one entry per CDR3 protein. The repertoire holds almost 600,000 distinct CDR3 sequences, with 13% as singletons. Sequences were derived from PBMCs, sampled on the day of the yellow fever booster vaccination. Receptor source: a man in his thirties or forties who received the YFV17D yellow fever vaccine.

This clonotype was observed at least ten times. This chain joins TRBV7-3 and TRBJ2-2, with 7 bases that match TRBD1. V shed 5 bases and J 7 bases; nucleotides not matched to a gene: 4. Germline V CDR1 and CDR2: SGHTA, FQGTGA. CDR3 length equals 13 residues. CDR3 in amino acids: CASSLTGDGELFF. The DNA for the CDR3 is TGTGCCAGCAGCCTTACAGGGGACGGGGAGCTGTTTTTT.

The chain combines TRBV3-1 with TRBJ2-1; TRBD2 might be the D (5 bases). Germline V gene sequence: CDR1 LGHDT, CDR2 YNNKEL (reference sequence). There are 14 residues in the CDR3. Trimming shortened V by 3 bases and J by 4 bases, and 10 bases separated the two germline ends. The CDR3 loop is CASSHSTSYNEQFF. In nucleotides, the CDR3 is TGTGCCAGCAGCCACTCCACTAGTTACAATGAGCAGTTCTTC.

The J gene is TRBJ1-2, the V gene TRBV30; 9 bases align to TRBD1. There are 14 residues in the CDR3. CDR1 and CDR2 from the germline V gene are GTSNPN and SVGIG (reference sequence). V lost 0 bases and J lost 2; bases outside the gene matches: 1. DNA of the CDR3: TGTGCCTGGAGTGTCGACAGGGGGAACTATGGCTACACCTTC. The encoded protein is CAWSVDRGNYGYTF. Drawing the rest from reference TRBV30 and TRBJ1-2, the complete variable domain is SQTIHQWPATLVQPVGSPLSLECTVEGTSNPNLYWYRQAAGRGLQLLFYSVGIGQISSEVPQNLSASRPQDRQFILSSKKLLLSDSGFYLCAWSVDRGNYGYTFGSGTRLTVV.

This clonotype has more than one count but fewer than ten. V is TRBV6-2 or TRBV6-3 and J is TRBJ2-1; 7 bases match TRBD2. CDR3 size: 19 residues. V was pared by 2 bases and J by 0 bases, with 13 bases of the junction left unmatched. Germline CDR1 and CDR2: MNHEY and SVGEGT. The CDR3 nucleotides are TGTGCCAGCAGTTACCTTGCGGGAGCCAACGCGCGCTCCTACAATGAGCAGTTCTTC. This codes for CASSYLAGANARSYNEQFF.

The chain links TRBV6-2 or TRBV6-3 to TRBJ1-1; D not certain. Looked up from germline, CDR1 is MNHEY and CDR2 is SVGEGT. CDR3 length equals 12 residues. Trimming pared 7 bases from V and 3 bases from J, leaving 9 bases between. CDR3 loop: CASTPGHTEAFF. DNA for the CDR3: TGTGCCAGCACTCCCGGACACACTGAAGCTTTCTTT.

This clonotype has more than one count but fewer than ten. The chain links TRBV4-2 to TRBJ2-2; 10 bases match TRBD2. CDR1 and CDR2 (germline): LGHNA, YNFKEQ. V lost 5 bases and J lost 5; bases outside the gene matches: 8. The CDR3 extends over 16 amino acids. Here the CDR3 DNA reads TGTGCCAGCAGCGACAGCGGGAGGGAATCGACCGGGGAGCTGTTTTTT. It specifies CASSDSGRESTGELFF.

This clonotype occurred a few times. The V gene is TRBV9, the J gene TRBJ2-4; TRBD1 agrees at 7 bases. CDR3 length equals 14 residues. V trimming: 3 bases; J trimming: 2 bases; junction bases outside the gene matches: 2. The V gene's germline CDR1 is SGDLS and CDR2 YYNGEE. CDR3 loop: CASSGGGTKNIQYF. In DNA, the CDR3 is TGTGCCAGCAGCGGAGGGGGCACCAAAAACATTCAGTACTTC.

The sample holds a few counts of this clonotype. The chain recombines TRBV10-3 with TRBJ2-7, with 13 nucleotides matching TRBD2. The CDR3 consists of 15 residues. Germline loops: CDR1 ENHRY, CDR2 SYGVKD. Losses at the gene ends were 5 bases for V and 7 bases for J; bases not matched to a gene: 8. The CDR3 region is CAISNQGLAGREQYF. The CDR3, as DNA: TGTGCCATCAGTAACCAGGGACTAGCGGGGAGGGAGCAGTACTTC.

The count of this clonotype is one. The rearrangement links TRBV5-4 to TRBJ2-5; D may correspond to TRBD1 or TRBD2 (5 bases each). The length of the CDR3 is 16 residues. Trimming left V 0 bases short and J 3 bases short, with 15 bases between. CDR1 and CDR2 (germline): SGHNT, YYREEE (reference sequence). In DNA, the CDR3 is TGTGCCAGCAGCTTGGGGGGGATTCTAGTTAAAGAGACCCAGTACTTC. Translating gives CASSLGGILVKETQYF.

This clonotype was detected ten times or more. CDR3 DNA: TGTGCCAGCGGTAGTGGGGGAACAGGGGACACTGAAGCTTTCTTT. Its protein product is CASGSGGTGDTEAFF. This chain connects TRBV6-5 to TRBJ1-1, with 7 bases fitting TRBD1. The CDR3 consists of 15 residues. Germline lookup yields CDR1 MNHEY and CDR2 SVGAGI. The trim removed 8 bases at V and 3 bases at J, leaving 12 bases unmatched.

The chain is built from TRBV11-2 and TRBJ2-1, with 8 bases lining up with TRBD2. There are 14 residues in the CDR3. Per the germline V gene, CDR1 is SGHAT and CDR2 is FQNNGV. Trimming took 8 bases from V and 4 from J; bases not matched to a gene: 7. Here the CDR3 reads CASCTSGPYNEQFF. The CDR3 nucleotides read TGTGCCAGCTGTACTAGCGGACCTTACAATGAGCAGTTCTTC.

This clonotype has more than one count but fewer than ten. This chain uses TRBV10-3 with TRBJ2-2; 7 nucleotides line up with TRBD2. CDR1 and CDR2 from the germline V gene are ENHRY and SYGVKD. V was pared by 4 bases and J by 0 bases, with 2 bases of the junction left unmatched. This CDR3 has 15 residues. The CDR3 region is CAISVGLSNTGELFF. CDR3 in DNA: TGTGCCATCAGTGTGGGACTATCGAACACCGGGGAGCTGTTTTTT.

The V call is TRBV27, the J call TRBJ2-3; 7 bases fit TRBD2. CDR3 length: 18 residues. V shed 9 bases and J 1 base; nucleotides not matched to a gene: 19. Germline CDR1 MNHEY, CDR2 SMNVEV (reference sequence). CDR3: CARRTRPRPSCGTDTQYF. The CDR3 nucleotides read TGTGCCAGGAGGACTAGGCCCCGACCGTCTTGTGGCACAGATACGCAGTATTTT.

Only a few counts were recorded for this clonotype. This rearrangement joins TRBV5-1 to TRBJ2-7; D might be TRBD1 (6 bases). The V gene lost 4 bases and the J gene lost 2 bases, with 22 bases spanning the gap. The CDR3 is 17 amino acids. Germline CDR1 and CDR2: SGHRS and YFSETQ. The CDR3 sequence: CASSLRSWQGKTYEQYF. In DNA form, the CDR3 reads TGCGCCAGCAGCCTTAGGTCCTGGCAGGGGAAAACCTACGAGCAGTACTTC. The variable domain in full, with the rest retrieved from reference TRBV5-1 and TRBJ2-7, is KAGVTQTPRYLIKTRGQQVTLSCSPISGHRSVSWYQQTPGQGLQFLFEYFSETQRNKGNFPGRFSGRQFSNSRSEMNVSTLELGDSALYLCASSLRSWQGKTYEQYFGPGTRLTVT.

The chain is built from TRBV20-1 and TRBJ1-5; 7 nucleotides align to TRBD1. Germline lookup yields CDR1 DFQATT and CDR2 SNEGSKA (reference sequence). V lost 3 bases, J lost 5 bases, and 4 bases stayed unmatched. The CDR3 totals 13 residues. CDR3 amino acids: CSARGTDDQPQHF. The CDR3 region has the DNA TGCAGTGCTAGGGGGACAGATGATCAGCCCCAGCATTTT.

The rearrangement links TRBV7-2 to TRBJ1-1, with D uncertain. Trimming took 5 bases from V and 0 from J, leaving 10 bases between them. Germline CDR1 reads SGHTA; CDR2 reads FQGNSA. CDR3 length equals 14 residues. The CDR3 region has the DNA TGTGCCAGCAGCCCTAAGGGTTTGAACACTGAAGCTTTCTTT. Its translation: CASSPKGLNTEAFF.

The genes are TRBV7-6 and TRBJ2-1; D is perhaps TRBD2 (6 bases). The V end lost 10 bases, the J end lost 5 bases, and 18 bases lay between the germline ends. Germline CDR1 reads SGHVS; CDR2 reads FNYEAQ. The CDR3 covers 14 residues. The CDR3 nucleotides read TGTGCCACCCAGGGACTTCCGCCGGACAATGAGCAGTTCTTC. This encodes CATQGLPPDNEQFF.

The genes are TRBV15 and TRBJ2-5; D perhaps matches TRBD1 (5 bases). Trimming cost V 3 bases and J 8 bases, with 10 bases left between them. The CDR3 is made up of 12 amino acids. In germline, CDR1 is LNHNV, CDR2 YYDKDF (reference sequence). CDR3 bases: TGTGCCACCAGCAGTGGCAGGGATACCCAGTACTTC. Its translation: CATSSGRDTQYF.

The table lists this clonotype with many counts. CDR3 DNA sequence: TGTGCCAGCAGTGAATCGGGGGGTCAGCCCCAGCATTTT. Translated: CASSESGGQPQHF. The chain employs TRBV2 and TRBJ1-5, with TRBD1 as a possible D gene (5 bases). Trimming left V 2 bases short and J 6 bases short, with 8 bases between. The germline gives CDR1 SNHLY, CDR2 FYNNEI. The CDR3 contains 13 residues. The full variable domain, its missing parts supplied by reference TRBV2 and TRBJ1-5, is EPEVTQTPSHQVTQMGQEVILRCVPISNHLYFYWYRQILGQKVEFLVSFYNNEISEKSEIFDDQFSVERPDGSNFTLKIRSTKLEDSAMYFCASSESGGQPQHFGDGTRLSIL.

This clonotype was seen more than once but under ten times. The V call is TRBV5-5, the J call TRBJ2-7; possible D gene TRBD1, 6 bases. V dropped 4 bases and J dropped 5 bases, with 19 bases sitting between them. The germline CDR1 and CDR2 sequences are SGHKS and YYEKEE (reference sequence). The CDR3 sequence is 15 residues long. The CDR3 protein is CASSTADSFVNEQYF. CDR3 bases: TGTGCCAGCAGCACCGCGGACAGTTTTGTGAACGAGCAGTACTTC.

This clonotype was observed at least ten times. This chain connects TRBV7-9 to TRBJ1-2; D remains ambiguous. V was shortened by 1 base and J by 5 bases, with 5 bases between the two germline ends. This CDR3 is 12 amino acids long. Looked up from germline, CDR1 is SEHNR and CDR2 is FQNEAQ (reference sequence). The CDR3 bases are TGTGCCAGCAGCTTAGAGGGTTATGGCTACACCTTC. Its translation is CASSLEGYGYTF.

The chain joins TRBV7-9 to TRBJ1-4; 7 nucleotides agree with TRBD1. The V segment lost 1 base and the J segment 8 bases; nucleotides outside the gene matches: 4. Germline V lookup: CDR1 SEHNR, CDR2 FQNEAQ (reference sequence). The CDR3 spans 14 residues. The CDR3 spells CASSLGWTGEKLFF. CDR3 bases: TGTGCCAGCAGCTTAGGGTGGACAGGCGAAAAACTGTTTTTT.

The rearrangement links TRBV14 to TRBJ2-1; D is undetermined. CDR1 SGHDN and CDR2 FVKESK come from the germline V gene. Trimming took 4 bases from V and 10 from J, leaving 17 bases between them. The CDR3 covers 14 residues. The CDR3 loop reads CASSRSMVVAEQFF. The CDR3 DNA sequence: TGTGCCAGCAGCCGGTCCATGGTAGTCGCCGAGCAGTTCTTC.

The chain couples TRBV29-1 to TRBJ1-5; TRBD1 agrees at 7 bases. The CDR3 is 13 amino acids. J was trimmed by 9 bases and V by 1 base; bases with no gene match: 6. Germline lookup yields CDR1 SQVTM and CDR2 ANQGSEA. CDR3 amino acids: CSVEGDRDGPQHF. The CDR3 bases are TGCAGCGTTGAAGGCGACAGGGACGGGCCCCAGCATTTT. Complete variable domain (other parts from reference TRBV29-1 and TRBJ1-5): SAVISQKPSRDICQRGTSLTIQCQVDSQVTMMFWYRQQPGQSLTLIATANQGSEATYESGFVIDKFPISRPNLTFSTLTVSNMSPEDSSIYLCSVEGDRDGPQHFGDGTRLSIL.